This T cell receptor (beta chain) came from a study of blood T cells in healthy people across ages. Alongside a J-beta primer mix, a sample-barcoded 5' primer served in a second PCR lasting roughly 7 to 11 cycles. TCRdb called the 5' RACE reads again in MiXCR, with one record for every CDR3 protein. This sample has some 920,000 distinct CDR3 sequences, with roughly 51% found just once. Whole-study results and caveats: Getting older went along with TCR beta diversity per million T cells dropping roughly linearly. From one million sequenced T cells, diversity estimates were lower bounds.

Points on this clonotype: Antigen: not known.

After removal of 5 bases from V and 6 bases from J, the junction contained 6 bases not matched to a gene. This CDR3 has 14 residues. From germline, CDR1 is MNHEY and CDR2 SMNVEV (reference sequence). Total RNA amounts of at least 5.5 micrograms were extracted per sample. Sequencing input: blood. The chain joins TRBV27 to TRBJ2-3; TRBD1 aligns across 9 bases. This clonotype originated in an older woman in good health. The CDR3 DNA reads as TGTGCCAGCAGTGTCCGGGACAGGGCCGATACGCAGTATTTT. Translated, it gives CASSVRDRADTQYF.